The clone carrying this T cell receptor beta chain was recorded once. The data originate from a study of OX40 agonist ivuxolimab in advanced cancers. V was clipped by 2 bases and J by 3 bases, with 11 bases between them. Germline-derived CDR1 and CDR2 are SEHNR and FQNEAQ (reference sequence). The CDR3 has 15 amino acids. Sequencing was performed with immunoSEQ multiplex PCR; in TCRdb, only in-frame clones are kept and a portion is missing. The sample includes around 15,000 clones, about 83% of them seen just once. This clonotype was obtained from an adult with an advanced solid tumor such as melanoma, head and neck, liver or kidney cancer. V usage is TRBV7-9 and J usage is TRBJ1-5; possible D gene TRBD1, 6 bases. The material sequenced was CD4+ or CD8+ T cells sorted from blood, taken in a trial of the OX40 agonist ivuxolimab. The chain's CDR3 is CASSLSQGNNQPQHF. In DNA, the CDR3 is TGTGCCAGCAGCTTATCGCAGGGGAACAATCAGCCCCAGCATTTT.